The 17 T cell receptor beta chains reported below all come from one sample, sequenced in a study of blood T cell repertoires in COVID-19. The repertoire was sequenced with immunoSEQ multiplex PCR; TCRdb's copy has only in-frame clones and lacks some. Among around 250,000 clones listed, approximately 84% were seen once. Sequenced material: peripheral blood. The origin of the receptors is a man aged 50 to 60 with active or convalescent COVID-19.

The chain links TRBV10-3 to TRBJ2-3; 8 nucleotides agree with TRBD2. V trimming: 9 bases; J trimming: 4 bases; junction bases outside the gene matches: 6. This CDR3 region has 13 residues. The V gene's germline CDR1 is ENHRY and CDR2 SYGVKD. The chain's CDR3 is CAIAPGLADTQYF. DNA for the CDR3: TGTGCCATTGCACCGGGACTAGCAGATACGCAGTATTTT.

In its sample, this clone was seen a few times. The chain combines TRBV9 with TRBJ1-6; TRBD1 aligns across 8 bases. Per the germline V gene, CDR1 is SGDLS and CDR2 is YYNGEE. The V and J ends lost 4 bases and 10 bases, in that order; junction bases with no gene match: 10. The CDR3 runs 15 residues. The CDR3 reads CASSSDRVLGSPLHF. The CDR3, as DNA: TGTGCCAGCAGCTCGGACAGGGTACTGGGATCACCCCTCCACTTT. Together with reference TRBV9 and TRBJ1-6, the CDR3 gives the full variable domain: DSGVTQTPKHLITATGQRVTLRCSPRSGDLSVYWYQQSLDQGLQFLIQYYNGEERAKGNILERFSAQQFPDLHSELNLSSLELGDSALYFCASSSDRVLGSPLHFGNGTRLTVT.

This chain joins TRBV9 and TRBJ2-2, with TRBD1 matching 9 bases. The CDR3 sequence is 16 residues long. J gave up 3 bases and V 3 bases, and 6 bases lay outside the gene matches. Germline assignment: CDR1 SGDLS and CDR2 YYNGEE. DNA of the CDR3: TGTGCCAGCAGCGCCCCCGGGACAGGGTACACCGGGGAGCTGTTTTTT. Translated: CASSAPGTGYTGELFF. The whole variable domain, remainder taken from reference TRBV9 and TRBJ2-2, is DSGVTQTPKHLITATGQRVTLRCSPRSGDLSVYWYQQSLDQGLQFLIQYYNGEERAKGNILERFSAQQFPDLHSELNLSSLELGDSALYFCASSAPGTGYTGELFFGEGSRLTVL.

The rearrangement uses TRBV9 and TRBJ2-3; TRBD2 agrees at 10 bases. This CDR3 is 16 amino acids long. Germline-derived CDR1 and CDR2 are SGDLS and YYNGEE. Trimming at V came to 0 bases and at J to 3 bases, leaving 4 bases not matched to a gene. The chain's CDR3 is CASSVVAGGLTDTQYF. The CDR3 coding sequence is TGTGCCAGCAGCGTAGTAGCGGGGGGCCTGACAGATACGCAGTATTTT. Full variable domain (rest looked up from reference TRBV9 and TRBJ2-3): DSGVTQTPKHLITATGQRVTLRCSPRSGDLSVYWYQQSLDQGLQFLIQYYNGEERAKGNILERFSAQQFPDLHSELNLSSLELGDSALYFCASSVVAGGLTDTQYFGPGTRLTVL.

The chain has TRBV10-2 and TRBJ2-1; 8 bases fit TRBD2. CDR3 size: 18 residues. The ends lost 5 bases at V and 0 bases at J; junction bases unmatched: 12. Germline CDR1 and CDR2: WSHSY and SAAADI. CDR3 sequence (DNA): TGCGCCAGCAGTCCCTTGGCGGGGGGACTTAGCTCCTACAATGAGCAGTTCTTC. As protein: CASSPLAGGLSSYNEQFF.

The rearrangement links TRBV11-3 to TRBJ2-3; 9 bases match TRBD2. This CDR3 is 17 amino acids long. The germline V gene encodes CDR1 SGHNT and CDR2 YENEEA. The trim removed 2 bases at V and 2 bases at J, leaving 8 bases unmatched. CDR3 sequence (DNA): TGTGCCAGCAGCTTAAGGGCTAGCGGGGTTTACACAGATACGCAGTATTTT. This codes for CASSLRASGVYTDTQYF.

The V gene is TRBV4-1, the J gene TRBJ1-1, with D unclear. CDR3 size: 17 residues. The V gene lost 1 base and the J gene lost 0 bases, with 15 bases spanning the gap. Germline CDR1 MGHRA, CDR2 YSYEKL. CDR3 in DNA: TGCGCCAGCAGCCAAGTACCTCCTCAGACTTTGAACACTGAAGCTTTCTTT. This encodes CASSQVPPQTLNTEAFF.

The sample holds one count of this clone. J is TRBJ1-1 and V is TRBV29-1; 8 nucleotides align to TRBD1. Germline V gives CDR1 SQVTM, CDR2 ANQGSEA. The CDR3 sequence is 12 residues long. Trimming cost V 7 bases and J 1 base; bases outside gene matches: 2. CDR3 nucleotide sequence: TGCAGCGCAGGACAGGGGAACACTGAAGCTTTCTTT. The encoded protein is CSAGQGNTEAFF.

The chain has TRBV4-3 and TRBJ1-2, with 7 bases aligning to TRBD1. The CDR3 has 13 residues. V was clipped by 1 base and J by 5 bases; unmatched bases: 1. The germline V gene has CDR1 LGHNA and CDR2 YSLEER. As DNA, the CDR3 is TGCGCCAGCAGCCAAGCCAGGGGGTATGGCTACACCTTC. The encoded protein is CASSQARGYGYTF.

The chain has TRBV5-6 and TRBJ1-2, with 10 positions matching TRBD1. This CDR3 region has 16 residues. The trim removed 3 bases at V and 2 bases at J, leaving 7 bases unmatched. The V gene's germline CDR1 is SGHDT and CDR2 YYEEEE. DNA for the CDR3: TGTGCCAGCAGCTCCTATGGGACAGGGGTGAACTATGGCTACACCTTC. Amino acids: CASSSYGTGVNYGYTF.

The chain couples TRBV12-3 or TRBV12-4 to TRBJ1-1; D uncertain. The CDR3 loop spans 11 amino acids. The V and J ends lost 6 bases and 8 bases respectively, with 10 bases between them. The DNA for the CDR3 is TGTGCCAGCAGGGGTCCCAGGGAAGCTTTCTTT. Amino acids: CASRGPREAFF.

The chain employs TRBV7-8 and TRBJ2-3, with 14 positions matching TRBD2. The CDR3 spans 17 residues. V was pared by 3 bases and J by 4 bases, with 6 bases of the junction left unmatched. The V gene's germline CDR1 is SGHVS and CDR2 FQNEAQ. The CDR3 loop reads CASSLGTSGGSADTQYF. CDR3 nucleotide sequence: TGTGCCAGCAGCTTGGGGACTAGCGGGGGTTCCGCAGATACGCAGTATTTT.

In its sample, this clone was seen once. DNA of the CDR3: TGTGCCAGTGGACATTTTGAAGCTTTCTTT. Amino acids: CASGHFEAFF. V usage is TRBV19 and J usage is TRBJ1-1, with a weak D call TRBD1 (5 bases). This CDR3 region has 10 residues. Per germline, CDR1 LNHDA and CDR2 SQIVND (reference sequence). The V gene lost 8 bases and the J gene lost 7 bases, with 8 bases spanning the gap.

The chain combines TRBV7-8 with TRBJ2-3; 13 nucleotides match TRBD2. The CDR3 length is 17 residues. V shed 7 bases and J 0 bases; nucleotides not matched to a gene: 7. Germline loops: CDR1 SGHVS, CDR2 FQNEAQ. CDR3 sequence: CASTQTSGGLSTDTQYF. For the CDR3, the DNA is TGTGCCAGCACCCAGACTAGCGGGGGGCTTAGCACAGATACGCAGTATTTT.

The DNA of the CDR3 is TGTGCCAGCAGTAAGGGCGGGGGGGGAGGCCATGAGCAGTTCTTC. Its translation: CASSKGGGGGHEQFF. This rearrangement joins TRBV6-5 to TRBJ2-1; TRBD2 matches at 9 bases. Germline values: CDR1 MNHEY, CDR2 SVGAGI. This CDR3 is 15 amino acids long. J lost 8 bases, V lost 5 bases, and 10 bases had no gene match.

The genes are TRBV6-5 and TRBJ2-7, with 9 positions matching TRBD1. CDR1 is MNHEY and CDR2 is SVGAGI in the germline V gene. CDR3 size: 14 residues. V trimming: 4 bases; J trimming: 2 bases; junction bases outside the gene matches: 3. The CDR3 region has the DNA TGTGCCAGCAGTTCCCGGGACAGGGCCTACGAGCAGTACTTC. It encodes CASSSRDRAYEQYF.

The chain joins TRBV7-2 to TRBJ2-3; perhaps TRBD2 as D (7 bases). CDR3 size: 13 residues. Germline CDR1 is SGHTA and CDR2 is FQGNSA. The V end lost 11 bases, the J end lost 6 bases, and 18 bases lay between the germline ends. CDR3 sequence reads: CAGRGGGHDTQYF. The CDR3 bases are TGTGCCGGGAGGGGGGGAGGACATGATACGCAGTATTTT.